The next 21 T cell receptor beta chains were all read from a single sample in a study of T cell responses to AZD1222 COVID-19 vaccine. Method: immunoSEQ multiplex PCR; TCRdb's copy keeps in-frame clones and lacks some. Of roughly 130,000 clones in the sample, 87% are singletons; the top ten hold approximately 1.5%. The source material was peripheral blood, sampled on day 0 of AZD1222 vaccination. These receptors originate from an adult in good health.

The chain is built from TRBV7-8 and TRBJ1-4, with D possibly matching TRBD1 (6 bases). V was trimmed by 5 bases and J by 0 bases, leaving 7 bases between them. Germline V gene sequence: CDR1 SGHVS, CDR2 FQNEAQ. The CDR3 spans 14 residues. CDR3 amino acids: CASSRTATNEKLFF. CDR3 bases: TGTGCCAGCAGCCGGACAGCAACTAATGAAAAACTGTTTTTT.

The rearrangement links TRBV7-2 to TRBJ1-2; TRBD1 is a possible D gene (6 bases). V was cut by 1 base and J by 7 bases, with 7 bases left in between. The CDR3 spans 12 residues. Germline V CDR1 and CDR2: SGHTA, FQGNSA. The DNA for the CDR3 is TGTGCCAGCAGCTTAGTGGGGGCTGGCTACACCTTC. Protein: CASSLVGAGYTF.

The rearrangement uses TRBV29-1 and TRBJ1-2; TRBD1 aligns across 7 bases. The germline V gene encodes CDR1 SQVTM and CDR2 ANQGSEA. After removal of 6 bases from V and 0 bases from J, the junction contained 10 bases not matched to a gene. This CDR3 spans 15 amino acids. The DNA of the CDR3 is TGCAGCGTCTCGGGACAGACGTTAGCTAACTATGGCTACACCTTC. It encodes CSVSGQTLANYGYTF.

The chain employs TRBV15 and TRBJ1-1, with D tentatively TRBD1 (6 bases). The V gene lost 2 bases and the J gene lost 2 bases, with 15 bases spanning the gap. This CDR3 has 16 amino acids. From germline, CDR1 is LNHNV and CDR2 YYDKDF (reference sequence). The CDR3 sequence: CATSRRGQLSNTEAFF. Here the CDR3 DNA reads TGTGCCACCAGCAGACGGGGGCAGCTCTCCAACACTGAAGCTTTCTTT. Based on the CDR3 plus reference TRBV15 and TRBJ1-1, the full variable domain is DAMVIQNPRYQVTQFGKPVTLSCSQTLNHNVMYWYQQKSSQAPKLLFHYYDKDFNNEADTPDNFQSRRPNTSFCFLDIRSPGLGDTAMYLCATSRRGQLSNTEAFFGQGTRLTVV.

DNA for the CDR3: TGTGCCAGCAGCGAACGTCCCGGGACAGGGAACCAAGAGACCCAGTACTTC. This translates into CASSERPGTGNQETQYF. V usage is TRBV9 and J usage is TRBJ2-5, with 9 bases fitting TRBD1. The germline CDR1 and CDR2 sequences are SGDLS and YYNGEE. CDR3 length equals 17 residues. Germline trimming cut 3 bases from V and 0 bases from J; bases unmatched to any gene: 9.

The rearrangement links TRBV7-2 to TRBJ2-2; possibly TRBD2 for D (6 bases). V shed 5 bases and J shed 3 bases, with 13 bases lying between them. The V gene's germline CDR1 is SGHTA and CDR2 FQGNSA. The CDR3 has 15 amino acids. DNA for the CDR3: TGTGCCAGCAGCCCCGGGGGAAGACACACCGGGGAGCTGTTTTTT. Translated, it gives CASSPGGRHTGELFF. The full variable domain, in which reference TRBV7-2 and TRBJ2-2 provide the parts outside the CDR3, is GAGVSQSPSNKVTEKGKDVELRCDPISGHTALYWYRQSLGQGLEFLIYFQGNSAPDKSGLPSDRFSAERTGGSVSTLTIQRTQQEDSAVYLCASSPGGRHTGELFFGEGSRLTVL.

The chain is built from TRBV29-1 and TRBJ2-3; D assignment may be TRBD1 or TRBD2 (5 bases each). Per the germline V gene, CDR1 is SQVTM and CDR2 is ANQGSEA. This CDR3 comprises 12 residues. V lost 6 bases and J lost 5, with 12 bases in between. CDR3: CSVDPGRDTQYF. The CDR3 coding sequence is TGCAGCGTCGACCCGGGACGAGATACGCAGTATTTT.

This clone was found once. V usage is TRBV4-2 and J usage is TRBJ2-5, with a possible D match to TRBD1 (6 bases). V lost 0 bases, J lost 5 bases, and 19 bases lay in between. From germline, CDR1 is LGHNA and CDR2 YNFKEQ. This CDR3 region has 17 residues. For the CDR3, the DNA is TGTGCCAGCAGCCAAGAAGAGGGACACGAGCACCGGGAGACCCAGTACTTC. Protein sequence: CASSQEEGHEHRETQYF.

This clone has just one count. The chain joins TRBV7-9 to TRBJ2-3; D might be TRBD1 or TRBD2, each matching 5 bases. Trimming pared 5 bases from V and 8 bases from J, leaving 23 bases between. The CDR3 totals 16 residues. Germline V CDR1 and CDR2: SEHNR, FQNEAQ (reference sequence). The DNA of the CDR3 is TGTGCCAGCAGCCCCCCCCTAGCAGGGATAGAGCGTACGCAGTATTTT. It codes for CASSPPLAGIERTQYF.

The chain carries TRBV4-1 and TRBJ2-1; TRBD2 is a possible D gene (6 bases). The V gene's germline CDR1 is MGHRA and CDR2 YSYEKL. This CDR3 has 15 residues. V was shortened by 5 bases and J by 9 bases, with 20 bases between the two germline ends. This CDR3 is CASSDPPRTGGEQFF. The CDR3 DNA reads as TGCGCCAGCAGCGACCCACCACGGACCGGGGGTGAGCAGTTCTTC.

This clone has a single count. V gene TRBV18 combines with J gene TRBJ2-6; a possible D gene is TRBD1 (5 bases). CDR3 length equals 16 residues. V was shortened by 6 bases and J by 0 bases, with 12 bases between the two germline ends. Germline lookup yields CDR1 KGHSH and CDR2 LQKENI. CDR3 amino acids: CASSLTGLSGANVLTF. DNA for the CDR3: TGTGCCAGCTCGCTCACAGGCCTCTCTGGGGCCAACGTCCTGACTTTC.

This chain connects TRBV28 to TRBJ2-5; perhaps TRBD2 as D (7 bases). Trimming cost V 3 bases and J 5 bases, with 19 bases left between them. Germline CDR1 and CDR2: MDHEN and SYDVKM. This CDR3 comprises 16 residues. CDR3 region: CASSFLRGGAEETQYF. In nucleotides, the CDR3 is TGTGCCAGCAGTTTTCTGAGGGGGGGGGCCGAGGAGACCCAGTACTTC.

This clone was picked up a small number of times. V and J are TRBV6-5 and TRBJ1-1; no clear D. CDR3 size: 13 residues. Trimming took 0 bases from V and 8 from J, leaving 10 bases between them. CDR1 is MNHEY, CDR2 SVGAGI, per germline. CDR3 bases: TGTGCCAGCAGTTACTCGATGGGGAGAGAAGCTTTCTTT. Translated, it gives CASSYSMGREAFF.

This clone has more than one count but fewer than ten. The chain has TRBV19 and TRBJ2-7; 8 bases map to TRBD1. The trim removed 3 bases at V and 0 bases at J, leaving 4 bases unmatched. CDR3 length: 15 residues. In germline, CDR1 is LNHDA, CDR2 SQIVND (reference sequence). CDR3 nucleotides: TGTGCCAGTAGTATGATTACAGGGGGCTCCTACGAGCAGTACTTC. Translating it yields CASSMITGGSYEQYF.

The rearrangement links TRBV5-1 to TRBJ1-2; TRBD1 agrees at 10 bases. The germline V gene encodes CDR1 SGHRS and CDR2 YFSETQ. After removal of 4 bases from V and 4 bases from J, the junction contained 10 bases not matched to a gene. The CDR3 runs 16 residues. CDR3 sequence: CASSREGTGEFYGYTF. The CDR3 nucleotides read TGCGCCAGCAGCCGAGAGGGGACAGGGGAGTTCTATGGCTACACCTTC.

The chain combines TRBV6-5 with TRBJ1-2; TRBD1 agrees at 8 bases. The CDR3 sequence is 15 residues long. V dropped 2 bases and J dropped 5; count of bases not matched to a gene: 7. Germline CDR1 reads MNHEY; CDR2 reads SVGAGI. The CDR3 bases are TGTGCCAGCAGTTACCCTGGACAGGGAAAGTATGGCTACACCTTC. Residues: CASSYPGQGKYGYTF.

The V gene is TRBV5-4, the J gene TRBJ2-7; maybe TRBD2 (5 bases). Trimming cost V 4 bases and J 2 bases, with 13 bases left between them. The CDR3 is 14 amino acids. Germline V CDR1 and CDR2: SGHNT, YYREEE (reference sequence). CDR3 DNA sequence: TGTGCCAGCAGCCCCCGACGGGAAACCTACGAGCAGTACTTC. Its protein product is CASSPRRETYEQYF.

This rearrangement joins TRBV30 to TRBJ2-3; a weak D match, TRBD2 (5 bases). CDR1 GTSNPN and CDR2 SVGIG come from the germline V gene (reference sequence). The CDR3 loop spans 17 amino acids. With 0 bases removed from V and 1 base from J, the gap between germline ends came to 17 bases. The chain's CDR3 is CAWSVMRVRVCTDTQYF. CDR3 DNA: TGTGCCTGGAGTGTCATGCGGGTGCGGGTCTGCACAGATACGCAGTATTTT.

This chain uses TRBV19 with TRBJ1-5; 8 bases agree with TRBD1. The germline gives CDR1 LNHDA, CDR2 SQIVND (reference sequence). V was pared by 4 bases and J by 4 bases, with 24 bases of the junction left unmatched. The CDR3 is 21 amino acids. The CDR3 protein is CASSTDRDRGRSTWWNQPQHF. The CDR3 DNA follows: TGTGCCAGTAGTACGGACCGCGACAGGGGTCGGTCTACTTGGTGGAATCAGCCCCAGCATTTT. Using reference TRBV19 and TRBJ1-5 for the parts outside the CDR3, the full variable domain is DGGITQSPKYLFRKEGQNVTLSCEQNLNHDAMYWYRQDPGQGLRLIYYSQIVNDFQKGDIAEGYSVSREKKESFPLTVTSAQKNPTAFYLCASSTDRDRGRSTWWNQPQHFGDGTRLSIL.

The V call is TRBV30, the J call TRBJ1-5; D gene unclear. The length of the CDR3 is 11 residues. V dropped 5 bases and J dropped 8 bases, with 10 bases sitting between them. Germline CDR1 reads GTSNPN; CDR2 reads SVGIG (reference sequence). The CDR3 loop reads CAWGSGEPQHF. In DNA, the CDR3 is TGTGCCTGGGGTTCAGGAGAGCCCCAGCATTTT.

This chain joins TRBV5-4 and TRBJ2-3, with D perhaps TRBD2 (5 bases). V lost 0 bases, J lost 1 base, and 18 bases lay in between. Germline V CDR1 and CDR2: SGHNT, YYREEE (reference sequence). The CDR3 runs 18 residues. The CDR3: CASSLAGWGEHGTDTQYF. CDR3 DNA sequence: TGTGCCAGCAGCTTGGCCGGATGGGGAGAGCATGGCACAGATACGCAGTATTTT.